The table lists the clone carrying this T cell receptor beta chain with many counts. The antigen remains unidentified. TCRdb keeps only in-frame clones here, not all; method: immunoSEQ multiplex PCR. The table lists about 37,000 clones, with no singletons. This sample was included in a study of T cells after posttransplantation cyclophosphamide. Findings and caveats of the study: Blood and skin or GI T cell repertoires showed limited TRB overlap.

Germline V gives CDR1 LGHNA, CDR2 YNFKEQ. With V trimmed by 0 bases and J by 7 bases, 11 bases remained unmatched. This CDR3 contains 17 residues. The source of this sequence is a young man in good health and a related stem cell transplant donor. V usage is TRBV4-2 and J usage is TRBJ2-5; TRBD2 aligns across 10 bases. The sample consisted of PBMCs. CDR3 sequence (DNA): TGTGCCAGCAGCCAAGAATCTAGCGGGGGACTTGGTGGGACCCAGTACTTC. It specifies CASSQESSGGLGGTQYF.